Included here is one TCR beta chain sequence, with context. The junction shows a germline mismatch at one end, possibly a read error. The data belong to a study of blood T cell repertoires in COVID-19. Study in general: The United States, Italy and Spain provided the acute and convalescent COVID-19 samples.

CDR3 length equals 16 residues. CDR1 SSHAT and CDR2 FNYEAQ come from the germline V gene (reference sequence). Authors' methods: Estimated nucleated cell counts came from reference gene primer amplification. This table comes from immunoSEQ multiplex PCR, and its TCRdb copy is limited to in-frame clones, with some not included. The DNA gave D and trimming, while V, J and clone size come from that table. The sample consists of over 150,000 clones, around 84% of them appearing once. The TCR comes from a man aged 45 to 65 with active or convalescent COVID-19. This chain links TRBV7-7 with TRBJ2-2; 12 nucleotides align to TRBD1. Sequencing was performed on peripheral blood. Written as DNA, the CDR3 is TGTGCTAGCAGCTCCCGGGACAGGGGGCTGGCCGGGGAGCTGTTTTTT. It yields the protein CASSSRDRGLAGELFF.